These 25 T cell receptor beta chains originate from one sample sequenced in a study of regulatory T cells in long-lasting Graves disease. Sample time point: persistent/refractory GD, antithyroid drugs over 5 years with positive TRAb. Researchers made the TCR library from RNA that was extracted from PBMCs. According to the study, TCR beta libraries were built with iRepertoire HTBI primers and CDR3-region Arm-PCR. TCRdb reprocessed the multiplex PCR reads with MiXCR, giving one entry per CDR3 protein. Among some 340,000 distinct CDR3 sequences listed, roughly 20% were seen once. This sample comprised peripheral blood mononuclear cells (PBMCs), obtained when the disease was refractory, from a patient treated with antithyroid drugs. These receptors were taken from a middle-aged woman with Graves disease.

This clonotype was found many times. The CDR3 DNA reads TGTGCCAGCAGTTTCCGGACAGGGGCGGATTATCGGGCTTTCTTT. Residues: CASSFRTGADYRAFF. V usage is TRBV28 and J usage is TRBJ1-1; TRBD1 matches 9 bases. The V and J ends lost 3 bases and 11 bases, in that order; junction bases with no gene match: 13. Germline-derived CDR1 and CDR2 are MDHEN and SYDVKM. This CDR3 has 15 amino acids. The whole variable domain, remainder taken from reference TRBV28 and TRBJ1-1, is DVKVTQSSRYLVKRTGEKVFLECVQDMDHENMFWYRQDPGLGLRLIYFSYDVKMKEKGDIPEGYSVSREKKERFSLILESASTNQTSMYLCASSFRTGADYRAFFGQGTRLTVV.

This clonotype was found a few times. The chain joins TRBV6-1 to TRBJ2-3; 13 nucleotides match TRBD2. The CDR3 contains 18 residues. Germline trimming cut 0 bases from V and 5 bases from J; bases unmatched to any gene: 8. Germline V gives CDR1 MNHNS, CDR2 SASEGT. The chain's CDR3 is CASSEAAPGLAGRDTQYF. CDR3 sequence (DNA): TGTGCCAGCAGTGAAGCTGCCCCGGGACTAGCGGGAAGAGATACGCAGTATTTT.

V gene TRBV2 combines with J gene TRBJ2-1, with 12 nucleotides matching TRBD2. CDR1 and CDR2 from the germline V gene are SNHLY and FYNNEI. The CDR3 is 16 amino acids. Trimming took 5 bases from V and 4 from J; bases not matched to a gene: 6. The CDR3 bases are TGTGCCAGCAGTAGACTAGCGGGAGATACATACAATGAGCAGTTCTTC. It specifies CASSRLAGDTYNEQFF.

The rearrangement links TRBV19 to TRBJ2-2; 13 nucleotides agree with TRBD2. J gave up 7 bases and V 7 bases, and 6 bases lay outside the gene matches. The CDR3 consists of 15 residues. Germline CDR1 is LNHDA and CDR2 is SQIVND (reference sequence). The CDR3 region has the DNA TGTGCCAGTAACCGACTAGCGGGAGGAGTCGGGGAGCTGTTTTTT. It specifies CASNRLAGGVGELFF.

V gene TRBV6-2 or TRBV6-3 combines with J gene TRBJ1-1; 7 nucleotides line up with TRBD1. Germline assignment: CDR1 MNHEY and CDR2 SVGEGT. CDR3 length: 14 residues. The trim removed 7 bases at V and 0 bases at J, leaving 5 bases unmatched. The CDR3 loop reads CASNRQGVNTEAFF. The CDR3, as DNA: TGTGCCAGCAACCGACAGGGTGTGAACACTGAAGCTTTCTTT.

This clonotype was recorded a few times. The V gene is TRBV7-9, the J gene TRBJ2-7, with a tentative D call TRBD1 (6 bases). Germline loops: CDR1 SEHNR, CDR2 FQNEAQ (reference sequence). The CDR3 has 15 amino acids. V was pared by 5 bases and J by 2 bases, with 16 bases between. The CDR3 DNA is TGTGCCAGCAGCCACCGGGACATGAACACCTACGAGCAGTACTTC. Residues: CASSHRDMNTYEQYF.

This chain links TRBV7-2 with TRBJ2-2, with D possibly being TRBD2 (6 bases). CDR1 and CDR2 from the germline V gene are SGHTA and FQGNSA. This CDR3 spans 16 amino acids. V dropped 2 bases and J dropped 3 bases, with 13 bases sitting between them. The CDR3 region is CASSLITWGDTGELFF. DNA of the CDR3: TGTGCCAGCAGCTTAATAACCTGGGGGGACACCGGGGAGCTGTTTTTT.

This chain connects TRBV5-1 to TRBJ1-2; D uncertain. CDR3 length equals 14 residues. Trimming shortened V by 3 bases and J by 2 bases, and 11 bases separated the two germline ends. CDR1 is SGHRS and CDR2 is YFSETQ in the germline V gene. The DNA for the CDR3 is TGCGCCAGCAGCTCGTCTGGCGGAAACTATGGCTACACCTTC. Residues: CASSSSGGNYGYTF.

The CDR3 nucleotides read TGTGCCTGGAGCAGCGGGGACCAAGCTAGCACAGATACGCAGTATTTT. This gives the protein CAWSSGDQASTDTQYF. This rearrangement joins TRBV30 to TRBJ2-3, with 7 positions matching TRBD2. The CDR3 spans 16 residues. Per the germline V gene, CDR1 is GTSNPN and CDR2 is SVGIG (reference sequence). V lost 3 bases, J lost 0 bases, and 9 bases stayed unmatched.

The chain combines TRBV29-1 with TRBJ2-7; D not certain. V was trimmed by 4 bases and J by 0 bases, leaving 4 bases between them. CDR3 length: 11 residues. Germline assignment: CDR1 SQVTM and CDR2 ANQGSEA. CDR3 nucleotide sequence: TGCAGCGTTGCTGACTCCTACGAGCAGTACTTC. Protein product: CSVADSYEQYF.

This clonotype was seen at least ten times. The V call is TRBV28, the J call TRBJ2-7; 9 bases match TRBD2. From germline, CDR1 is MDHEN and CDR2 SYDVKM. This CDR3 spans 17 amino acids. The V and J ends lost 1 base and 2 bases, in that order; junction bases with no gene match: 9. The CDR3 region has the DNA TGTGCCAGCAGTTTATTGCCGGGGCTAGCGGGAACCTACGAGCAGTACTTC. This codes for CASSLLPGLAGTYEQYF. Full variable domain (remainder filled in from reference TRBV28 and TRBJ2-7): DVKVTQSSRYLVKRTGEKVFLECVQDMDHENMFWYRQDPGLGLRLIYFSYDVKMKEKGDIPEGYSVSREKKERFSLILESASTNQTSMYLCASSLLPGLAGTYEQYFGPGTRLTVT.

This clonotype was observed at least ten times. This chain links TRBV6-1 with TRBJ2-7; 10 nucleotides line up with TRBD2. This CDR3 is 15 amino acids long. From germline, CDR1 is MNHNS and CDR2 SASEGT. The ends lost 6 bases at V and 4 bases at J; junction bases unmatched: 9. DNA for the CDR3: TGTGCCAGCAGCCAAAGCGGGAGGGCCTCGTACGAGCAGTACTTC. Residues: CASSQSGRASYEQYF.

This clonotype was counted many times. The V and J genes are TRBV28 and TRBJ1-2; 9 bases are a match to TRBD1. Germline-derived CDR1 and CDR2 are MDHEN and SYDVKM. CDR3 length equals 16 residues. With V trimmed by 1 base and J by 4 bases, 7 bases remained unmatched. CDR3 protein: CASSLSLQGAVYGYTF. For the CDR3, the DNA is TGTGCCAGCAGTTTATCCTTACAGGGGGCCGTCTATGGCTACACCTTC.

This clonotype was counted between two and nine times. This rearrangement joins TRBV11-1 to TRBJ1-1; D call uncertain. The CDR3 consists of 13 residues. Germline CDR1 reads SGHAT; CDR2 reads FQDESV (reference sequence). V lost 3 bases to trimming and J lost 5 bases, with 10 bases between them. The CDR3: CASSFSETTEAFF. DNA for the CDR3: TGTGCCAGCAGCTTCTCCGAGACAACTGAAGCTTTCTTT.

This clonotype came up a few times. The CDR3 sequence: CAISEAATEAFF. The CDR3 nucleotides are TGTGCCATCAGTGAGGCGGCCACTGAAGCTTTCTTT. The rearrangement joins TRBV10-3 to TRBJ1-1; D remains ambiguous. Germline CDR1 reads ENHRY; CDR2 reads SYGVKD. V dropped 2 bases and J dropped 4 bases, with 5 bases sitting between them. This CDR3 is built from 12 residues.

This clonotype was seen only a few times. V gene TRBV2 combines with J gene TRBJ2-5; D possibly uses TRBD1 or TRBD2 (5 bases each). The V end was cut by 6 bases, the J end by 2 bases, with 19 bases between. The CDR3 totals 16 residues. Germline V gene sequence: CDR1 SNHLY, CDR2 FYNNEI. The CDR3 protein is CASSFGTPRGQETQYF. CDR3 nucleotide sequence: TGTGCCAGCAGCTTCGGGACCCCACGGGGACAAGAGACCCAGTACTTC.

The V gene is TRBV7-9, the J gene TRBJ2-3, with D perhaps TRBD2 (6 bases). The CDR3 consists of 19 residues. Per germline, CDR1 SEHNR and CDR2 FQNEAQ (reference sequence). V was trimmed by 1 base and J by 4 bases, leaving 24 bases between them. The CDR3 loop is CASSLGVMVGGYLPDTQYF. DNA for the CDR3: TGTGCCAGCAGCTTAGGAGTTATGGTCGGGGGATATCTTCCAGATACGCAGTATTTT.

The V and J genes are TRBV4-1 and TRBJ1-4; D call uncertain. The CDR3 consists of 16 residues. Trimming removed 1 base at V and 0 bases at J, with 9 bases between. Looked up from germline, CDR1 is MGHRA and CDR2 is YSYEKL. CDR3 region: CASSQVLVATNEKLFF. The CDR3 coding sequence is TGCGCCAGCAGCCAAGTTCTCGTAGCAACTAATGAAAAACTGTTTTTT.

In this sample, this clonotype turned up many times. The CDR3 sequence is CASTPRGDGELFF. CDR3 coding DNA: TGTGCCAGCACCCCACGGGGGGACGGGGAGCTGTTTTTT. This chain links TRBV11-2 with TRBJ2-2, with 7 bases aligning to TRBD2. V shed 7 bases, J shed 7 bases, and the junction held 6 bases outside the gene matches. Germline CDR1 is SGHAT and CDR2 is FQNNGV. The CDR3 spans 13 residues.

There are many counts of this clonotype. The V and J genes are TRBV6-5 and TRBJ1-2; possibly TRBD1 for D (5 bases). This CDR3 comprises 15 residues. Germline-derived CDR1 and CDR2 are MNHEY and SVGAGI. The V end was cut by 1 base, the J end by 6 bases, with 15 bases between. The CDR3 DNA follows: TGTGCCAGCAGTTACTTGCCAGGGTTCTATGATGGCTACACCTTC. Its translation: CASSYLPGFYDGYTF.

This clonotype came up a few times. This rearrangement joins TRBV3-1 to TRBJ2-5; D gene ambiguous. Trimming shortened V by 4 bases and J by 1 base, and 16 bases separated the two germline ends. This CDR3 spans 16 amino acids. The germline V gene encodes CDR1 LGHDT and CDR2 YNNKEL (reference sequence). The CDR3 coding sequence is TGTGCCAGCAGCCCACTTCTTGGACGGAGCCAAGAGACCCAGTACTTC. Its protein product is CASSPLLGRSQETQYF.

Comment on this clonotype: A read error may be the cause here, since a much bigger clone is one base away. The chain employs TRBV20-1 and TRBJ2-7, with 10 bases aligning to TRBD1. V dropped 1 base and J dropped 5; count of bases not matched to a gene: 5. The CDR3 sequence is 14 residues long. Germline CDR1 and CDR2: DFQATT and SNEGSKA (reference sequence). The CDR3 DNA reads as TGCAGTGCTAGAGGGACAGGGACAGGGGACGAGCAGTACTTC. Translated: CSARGTGTGDEQYF.

This clonotype was counted at least ten times. The CDR3 DNA is TGCGCCAGCAGCTTGGACAGGGGGATGACTAATGAAAAACTGTTTTTT. Translating it yields CASSLDRGMTNEKLFF. The chain combines TRBV5-1 with TRBJ1-4; 8 nucleotides line up with TRBD1. This CDR3 has 16 amino acids. The germline CDR1 and CDR2 sequences are SGHRS and YFSETQ. V was pared by 0 bases and J by 2 bases, with 3 bases of the junction left unmatched.

This clonotype was observed at least ten times. The chain has TRBV12-3 or TRBV12-4 and TRBJ2-2; possible D gene TRBD2, 6 bases. Trimming removed 3 bases at V and 5 bases at J, with 16 bases between. CDR3 size: 16 residues. The CDR3, as DNA: TGTGCCAGCAGTTTTAGGCGGGATCGTTATACCGGGGAGCTGTTTTTT. Amino acids: CASSFRRDRYTGELFF.

This clonotype was picked up many times. The gene calls are TRBV20-1 and TRBJ1-1; 9 bases align to TRBD1. This CDR3 region has 15 residues. J lost 1 base, V lost 2 bases, and 5 bases had no gene match. Germline-derived CDR1 and CDR2 are DFQATT and SNEGSKA (reference sequence). CDR3 amino acids: CSARFPTGGNTEAFF. In DNA form, the CDR3 reads TGCAGTGCTAGATTTCCGACAGGGGGGAACACTGAAGCTTTCTTT.